The sequence of this TCR beta chain was determined in a study of beta chain features in type 1 diabetes (dated by TCRdb to 2016 to 2019). About the full investigation: Patients and healthy donors did not differ in mean age, gender distribution, total cell number or subset yield. A total of roughly 100 million sorted cells were examined across all samples, and RNA yield correlated strongly with the number of cells per subset. In the study, recently diagnosed type 1 diabetes patients and matched healthy donors were compared on the TCRB repertoires of their sorted circulating CD4+ T cell subsets. Whereas all 28 donors provided naive and central memory subsets, regulatory and stem cell-like memory subsets were isolated from just 8 patients and about eight healthy donors. Results the study describes overall, beyond this receptor: Because the HLA sub-analyses included only small numbers of individuals, any influence of HLA type on TCRB rearrangement was left unresolved. At VDJ recombination sites, type 1 diabetes patients had fewer insertions and more deleted nucleotides, which implies abnormalities in thymic rearrangement. In all four CD4+ subsets, TCRB CDR3 length was moderately but significantly shorter in type 1 diabetes patients. The naive, central memory and regulatory TCRB repertoires appeared to resemble one another more closely among patients than among healthy donors. Shorter templates might be favored by PCR, yet because patient and control samples were amplified and corrected together, any such skew would affect both groups equally. Because cDNA was sequenced instead of genomic DNA, activated cells with high expression could be over-represented, although the groups did not differ in activation or CD3 levels.

With respect to this clone: This clone's antigen is unknown. No clone much larger than this one lies a single base away; base qualities are absent.

The entire isolated RNA was reverse transcribed using the High Capacity cDNA Reverse Transcription Kit, and thus expressed TCRB transcripts were sequenced. Deep immunoSEQ sequencing was performed on naive, central memory and regulatory T cell samples, with an average of roughly 3.3 million total reads per sample. Sorted cells were lysed in RLT buffer and RNA was extracted with DNase-treated RNeasy Micro or Mini kits, depending on cell number. To prevent cross-contamination, every cell subset was processed on its own, while patient and healthy donor samples were processed together. TCRB sequences were amplified from cDNA with the immunoSEQ multiplex PCR, producing 87-bp fragments spanning the CDR3 region. Sequencing of the amplicons was done on the Illumina HiSeq platform. Concerning the study's data processing: PCR bias was computationally corrected using synthetic template baselines, reads within Hamming distance 2 were collapsed, and singletons that could not be merged were discarded. Reads were aligned against IMGT to assign V, D and J genes, CDR3 length and insertions or deletions at six rearrangement sites. Within each subset, clonotype counts were normalized to sorted cell number, after which true diversity and Gini coefficients were computed with the tcR R package. Repertoire sharing was quantified using the overlap coefficient calculated on TCRB nucleotide sequences. Here the immuneACCESS table is served through TCRdb, limited to in-frame sequences with V and J called. Missing clones are a known gap in these copies; in checked studies unresolved V genes cover under half, and the rest lacks a known reason. V and J calls and clone size are copied from that table; D and trimming were computed from the DNA. The sample records 300,000 to 400,000 clones, around 9.7% of which are singletons. The top ten clonotypes cover less than 1.2% of the sample.

The germline V gene specifies SGHTA as CDR1 and FQGNSA as CDR2. V loses 5 bases at its end and J loses 4 bases; junction bases beyond the gene matches: 10. There are 16 amino acids in the CDR3, from cysteine to phenylalanine inclusive. Only CDR3 DNA remains: 48 bases, in frame from the first base. Each donor gave one peripheral blood draw, averaging around 120 mL, which was collected into heparinised tubes. A BD FACSAria II and a panel including CD45RO, CCR7, CD25, CD127, CD95 and CD27 were used to sort naive, central memory, regulatory and stem cell-like memory CD4+ T cells. A purity above 95% was achieved for all sorted populations. PBMCs were isolated immediately by Lymphoprep density gradient centrifugation and stained directly without culture. So that batch effects would be minimized, each experiment stained and sorted samples in pairs, pairing one healthy donor with one patient.

Here the chain combines TRBV7-2 and TRBJ2-1; 8 bases in the junction line up with TRBD2. This receptor was identified in a man aged 25-40 years with type 1 diabetes. What was sequenced was central memory CD4+ T cells from blood. The DNA is TGTGCCAGCAGCCTTGTAGCGGGGTTACTATACAATGAGCAGTTCTTC. The translation is CASSLVAGLLYNEQFF.